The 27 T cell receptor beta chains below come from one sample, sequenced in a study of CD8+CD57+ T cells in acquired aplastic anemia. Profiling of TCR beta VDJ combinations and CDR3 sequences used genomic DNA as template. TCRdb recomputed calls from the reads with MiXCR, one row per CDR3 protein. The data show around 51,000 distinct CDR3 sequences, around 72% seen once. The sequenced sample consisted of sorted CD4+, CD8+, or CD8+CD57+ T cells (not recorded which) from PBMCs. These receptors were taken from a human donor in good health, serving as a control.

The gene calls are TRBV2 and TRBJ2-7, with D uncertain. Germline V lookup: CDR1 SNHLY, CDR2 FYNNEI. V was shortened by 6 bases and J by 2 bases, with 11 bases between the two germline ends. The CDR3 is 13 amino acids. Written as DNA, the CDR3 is TGTGCCAGCAGCCGAACACCCACCTACGAGCAGTACTTC. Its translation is CASSRTPTYEQYF.

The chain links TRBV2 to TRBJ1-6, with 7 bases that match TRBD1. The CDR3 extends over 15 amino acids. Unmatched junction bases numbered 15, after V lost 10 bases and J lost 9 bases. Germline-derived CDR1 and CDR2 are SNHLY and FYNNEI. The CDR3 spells CATGSGQGGLSPLHF. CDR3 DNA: TGTGCCACAGGCTCGGGGCAGGGGGGCCTTTCACCCCTCCACTTT.

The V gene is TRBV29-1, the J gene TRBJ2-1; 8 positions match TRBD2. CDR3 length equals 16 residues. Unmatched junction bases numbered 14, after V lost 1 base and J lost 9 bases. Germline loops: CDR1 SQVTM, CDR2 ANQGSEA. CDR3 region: CSVEASRVGAGVEQFF. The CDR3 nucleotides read TGCAGCGTTGAAGCCTCCCGGGTAGGAGCGGGAGTTGAGCAGTTCTTC.

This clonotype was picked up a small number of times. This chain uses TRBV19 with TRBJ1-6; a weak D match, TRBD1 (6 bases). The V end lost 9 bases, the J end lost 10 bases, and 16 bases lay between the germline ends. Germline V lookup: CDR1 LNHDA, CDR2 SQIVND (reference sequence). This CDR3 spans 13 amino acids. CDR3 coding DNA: TGTGCCAGCGCCAAGGGGGAGGAATCACCCCTCCACTTT. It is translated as CASAKGEESPLHF.

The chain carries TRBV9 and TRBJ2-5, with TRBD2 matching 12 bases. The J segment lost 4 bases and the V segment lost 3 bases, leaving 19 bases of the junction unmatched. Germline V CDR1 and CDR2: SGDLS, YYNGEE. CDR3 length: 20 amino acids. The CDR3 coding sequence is TGTGCCAGCAGCGCCGGGACTAGCGGGTCTCCTCATCTCGACGCAGAGACCCAGTACTTC. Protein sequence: CASSAGTSGSPHLDAETQYF.

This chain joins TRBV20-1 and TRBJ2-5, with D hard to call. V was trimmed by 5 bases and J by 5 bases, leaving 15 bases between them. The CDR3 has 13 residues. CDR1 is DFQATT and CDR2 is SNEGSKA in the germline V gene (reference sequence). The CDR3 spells CSAPTTLGETQYF. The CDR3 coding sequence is TGCAGTGCTCCGACGACCCTTGGGGAGACCCAGTACTTC.

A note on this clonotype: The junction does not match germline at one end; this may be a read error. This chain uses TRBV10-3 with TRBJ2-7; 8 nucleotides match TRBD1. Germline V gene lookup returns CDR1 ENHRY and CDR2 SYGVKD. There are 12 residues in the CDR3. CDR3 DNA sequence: TGTGCCATCGGACAGGGCTCCCACGAGCAATACTTC. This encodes CAIGQGSHEQYF.

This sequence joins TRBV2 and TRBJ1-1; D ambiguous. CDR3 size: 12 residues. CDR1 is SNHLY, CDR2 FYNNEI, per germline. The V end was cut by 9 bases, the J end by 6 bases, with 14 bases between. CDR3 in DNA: TGTGCCAGTCATGCATCGCACGCTGAAGCTTTCTTT. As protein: CASHASHAEAFF.

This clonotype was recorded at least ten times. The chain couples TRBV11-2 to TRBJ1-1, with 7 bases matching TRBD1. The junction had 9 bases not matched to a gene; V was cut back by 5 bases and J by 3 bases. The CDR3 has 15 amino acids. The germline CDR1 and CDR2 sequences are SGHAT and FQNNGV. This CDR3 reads CASSPRTGGDTEAFF. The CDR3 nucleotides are TGTGCCAGCAGCCCAAGGACAGGAGGGGACACTGAAGCTTTCTTT.

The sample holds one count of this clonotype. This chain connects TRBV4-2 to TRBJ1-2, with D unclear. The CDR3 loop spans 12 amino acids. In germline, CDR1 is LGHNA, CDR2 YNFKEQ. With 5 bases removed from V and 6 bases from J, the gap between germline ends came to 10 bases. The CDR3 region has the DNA TGTGCCAGCAGCTTAAGCCAGGATGGCTACACCTTC. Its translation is CASSLSQDGYTF.

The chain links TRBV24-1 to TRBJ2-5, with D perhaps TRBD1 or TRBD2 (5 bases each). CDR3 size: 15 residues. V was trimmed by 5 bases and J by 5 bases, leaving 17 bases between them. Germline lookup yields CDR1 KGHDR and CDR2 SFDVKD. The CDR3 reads CATSGFDSRGETQYF. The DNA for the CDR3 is TGTGCCACCAGTGGTTTTGACAGCCGAGGGGAGACCCAGTACTTC.

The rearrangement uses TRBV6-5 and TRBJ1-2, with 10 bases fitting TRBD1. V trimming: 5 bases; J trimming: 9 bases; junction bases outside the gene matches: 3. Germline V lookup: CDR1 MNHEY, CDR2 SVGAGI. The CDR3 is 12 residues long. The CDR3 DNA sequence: TGTGCCAGCAGTCCGGGACAGGGGCGCTACACCTTC. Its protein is CASSPGQGRYTF.

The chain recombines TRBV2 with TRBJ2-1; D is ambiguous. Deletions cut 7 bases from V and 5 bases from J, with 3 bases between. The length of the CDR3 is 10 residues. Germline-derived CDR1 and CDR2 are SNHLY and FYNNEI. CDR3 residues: CASTHNEQFF. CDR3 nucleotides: TGTGCCAGCACGCACAATGAGCAGTTCTTC.

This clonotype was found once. CDR3 coding DNA: TGTGCCACCAGTGAGACAGTTAGCACAGATACGCAGTATTTT. Its translation: CATSETVSTDTQYF. This chain links TRBV24-1 with TRBJ2-3; D is possibly TRBD1 (5 bases). V was pared by 4 bases and J by 0 bases, with 7 bases between. The CDR3 extends over 14 amino acids. Germline V lookup: CDR1 KGHDR, CDR2 SFDVKD.

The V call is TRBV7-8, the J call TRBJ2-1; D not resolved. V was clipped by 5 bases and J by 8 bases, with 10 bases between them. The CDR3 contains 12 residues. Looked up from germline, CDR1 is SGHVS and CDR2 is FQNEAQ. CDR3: CASSLKLDEQFF. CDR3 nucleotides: TGTGCCAGCAGCCTTAAGTTGGATGAGCAGTTCTTC.

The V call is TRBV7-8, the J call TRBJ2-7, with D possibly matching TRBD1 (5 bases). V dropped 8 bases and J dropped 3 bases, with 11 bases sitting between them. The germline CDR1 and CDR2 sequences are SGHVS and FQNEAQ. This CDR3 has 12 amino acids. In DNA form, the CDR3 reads TGTGCCAGCGCATGGCAGGGCTACGAGCAGTACTTC. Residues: CASAWQGYEQYF.

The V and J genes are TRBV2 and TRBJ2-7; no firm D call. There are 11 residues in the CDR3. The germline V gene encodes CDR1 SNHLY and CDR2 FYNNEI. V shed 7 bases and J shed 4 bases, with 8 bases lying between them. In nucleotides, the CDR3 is TGTGCCAGCATGGTTGTTTACGAGCAGTACGTC. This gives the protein CASMVVYEQYV.

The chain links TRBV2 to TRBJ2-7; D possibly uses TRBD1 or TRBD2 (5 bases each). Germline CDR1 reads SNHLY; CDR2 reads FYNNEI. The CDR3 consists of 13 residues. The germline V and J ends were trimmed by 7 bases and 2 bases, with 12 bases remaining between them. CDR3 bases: TGTGCCAGCATGGGGACGGGGCCCTACGAGCAGTACTTC. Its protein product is CASMGTGPYEQYF.

CDR3 sequence: CATSREGGYGYTF. The CDR3 bases are TGTGCCACCAGCAGAGAGGGGGGCTATGGCTACACCTTC. The chain has TRBV15 and TRBJ1-2; perhaps TRBD1 as D (5 bases). Germline-derived CDR1 and CDR2 are LNHNV and YYDKDF (reference sequence). V was pared by 0 bases and J by 4 bases, with 6 bases between. CDR3 length: 13 residues.

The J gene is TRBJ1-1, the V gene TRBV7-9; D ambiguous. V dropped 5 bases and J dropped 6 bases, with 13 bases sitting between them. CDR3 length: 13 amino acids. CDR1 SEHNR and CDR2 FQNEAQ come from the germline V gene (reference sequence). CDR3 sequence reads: CASSPIVGAEAFF. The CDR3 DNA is TGTGCCAGCAGCCCGATAGTGGGCGCTGAAGCTTTCTTT.

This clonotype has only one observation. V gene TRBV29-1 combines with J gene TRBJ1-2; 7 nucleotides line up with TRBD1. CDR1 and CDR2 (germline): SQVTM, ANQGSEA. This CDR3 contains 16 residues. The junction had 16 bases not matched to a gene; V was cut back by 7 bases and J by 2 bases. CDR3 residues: CSAYRDSRVGNYGYTF. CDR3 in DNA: TGCAGCGCCTACCGGGACAGCAGGGTGGGGAACTATGGCTACACCTTC.

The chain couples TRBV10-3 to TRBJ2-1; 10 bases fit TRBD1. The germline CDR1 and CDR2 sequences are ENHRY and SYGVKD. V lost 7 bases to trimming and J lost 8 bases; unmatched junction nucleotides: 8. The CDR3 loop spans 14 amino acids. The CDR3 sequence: CAITPGQGFHEQFF. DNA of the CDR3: TGTGCCATCACTCCGGGACAGGGGTTCCATGAGCAGTTCTTC.

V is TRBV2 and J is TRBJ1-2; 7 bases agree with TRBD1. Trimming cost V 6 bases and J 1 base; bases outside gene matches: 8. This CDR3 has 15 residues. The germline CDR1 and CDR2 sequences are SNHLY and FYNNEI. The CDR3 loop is CASRGYRGFNYGYTF. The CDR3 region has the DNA TGTGCCAGCAGGGGCTACAGGGGCTTTAACTATGGCTACACCTTC.

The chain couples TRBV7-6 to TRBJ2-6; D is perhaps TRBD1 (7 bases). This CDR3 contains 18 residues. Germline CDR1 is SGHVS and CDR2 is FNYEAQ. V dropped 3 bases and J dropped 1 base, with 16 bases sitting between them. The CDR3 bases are TGTGCCAGCAGCTTGGGGGGACAGCCGGTTTCTGGGGCCAACGTCCTGACTTTC. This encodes CASSLGGQPVSGANVLTF.

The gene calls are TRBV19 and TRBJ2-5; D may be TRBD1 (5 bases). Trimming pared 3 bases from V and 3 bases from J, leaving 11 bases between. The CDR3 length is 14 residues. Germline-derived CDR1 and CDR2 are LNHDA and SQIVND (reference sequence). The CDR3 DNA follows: TGTGCCAGTAGTATGTTGGGCAGGGAAGAGACCCAGTACTTC. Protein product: CASSMLGREETQYF. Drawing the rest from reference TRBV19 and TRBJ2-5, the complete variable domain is DGGITQSPKYLFRKEGQNVTLSCEQNLNHDAMYWYRQDPGQGLRLIYYSQIVNDFQKGDIAEGYSVSREKKESFPLTVTSAQKNPTAFYLCASSMLGREETQYFGPGTRLLVL.

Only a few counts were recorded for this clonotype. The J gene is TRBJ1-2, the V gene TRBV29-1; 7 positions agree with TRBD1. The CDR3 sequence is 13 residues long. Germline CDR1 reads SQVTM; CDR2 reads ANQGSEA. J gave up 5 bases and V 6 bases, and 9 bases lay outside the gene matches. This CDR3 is CSVPRTGEYGYTF. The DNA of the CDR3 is TGCAGCGTACCAAGGACAGGCGAATATGGCTACACCTTC.

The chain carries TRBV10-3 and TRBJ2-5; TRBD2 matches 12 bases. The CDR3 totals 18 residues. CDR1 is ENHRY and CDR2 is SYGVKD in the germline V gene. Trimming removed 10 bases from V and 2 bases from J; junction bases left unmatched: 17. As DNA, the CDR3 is TGTGCCAGCTCACCCCGACTAGCGGGAGAGACAGTACAAGAGACCCAGTACTTC. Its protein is CASSPRLAGETVQETQYF.